These T cell receptor beta chains were read from a single sample in a study of blood T cell repertoires in COVID-19. Only in-frame clones appear in the TCRdb table, and some are missing; sequencing was by immunoSEQ multiplex PCR. The profile shows fewer than 70,000 clones, around 85% of them singletons. The sequenced sample was peripheral blood. The receptors stem from a woman in her sixties or seventies with acute or convalescent COVID-19. Each CDR3 is given with its conserved first and last residue. D genes are given only for firm matches. Clone size is shown for a subset of rows, as once, few, many or a class of expanded clone.

cdr3_nt cdr3_aa v_call d_call j_call clone_size
TGTGCCAGCAGCCAAGTTGCCGGGAGGGGTGAGCAGTTCTTC CASSQVAGRGEQFF TRBV3-1/TRBV3-2 TRBD2 TRBJ2-1 few
TGTGCCAGCAGTCGCCGGGAGTGGGATACGCAGTATTTT CASSRREWDTQYF TRBV27 NA TRBJ2-3 NA
TGTGCCAGCAGTTTATCGGGGGCTCAGCCCCAGCATTTT CASSLSGAQPQHF TRBV27 NA TRBJ1-5 once
TGTGCCAGCAGCGTACAAGGGGGACGGGGAACTGAAGCTTTCTTT CASSVQGGRGTEAFF TRBV9 NA TRBJ1-1 NA
TGTGCCAGCAGCCACCGACAGGGGCTAAATGAAAAACTGTTTTTT CASSHRQGLNEKLFF TRBV3-1/TRBV3-2 TRBD1 TRBJ1-4 NA
TGTGCCAGCAGCAAAGTACCGGGACAGGGATCTACTGGAAACACCATATATTTT CASSKVPGQGSTGNTIYF TRBV21-1 NA TRBJ1-3 NA
TGTGCCAGCAGTAGGACAGGGGATGGCTACACCTTC CASSRTGDGYTF TRBV2 TRBD1 TRBJ1-2 NA
TGTGCCACCAGCACCCCCGGTTCACACAATGAGCAGTTCTTC CATSTPGSHNEQFF TRBV24-1 NA TRBJ2-1 NA
TGTGCCAGCAGCTTATCCGCCTCACAGGGGGCCGGGACTGAAGCTTTCTTT CASSLSASQGAGTEAFF TRBV7-9 TRBD1 TRBJ1-1 NA
TGTGCCAGCTACGGACAGGGTTTAATGAACACTGAAGCTTTCTTT CASYGQGLMNTEAFF TRBV18 TRBD1 TRBJ1-1 NA
TGTGCCAGCAGCCAAGGGGTAGCTAGCGGGAGGATCGAGACCCAGTACTTC CASSQGVASGRIETQYF TRBV4-2 TRBD2 TRBJ2-5 NA
TGTGCCAGCAGCCCAGGGGGCGGCTTGAACACTGAAGCTTTCTTT CASSPGGGLNTEAFF TRBV6-5 TRBD1 TRBJ1-1 NA
TGTGCCAGCAGTTGGGGAGCCCTGAGCACTGAAGCTTTCTTT CASSWGALSTEAFF TRBV6-2/TRBV6-3 NA TRBJ1-1 NA
TGTGCCAGCAGTGATGGCGGGGGGTTCACAGATACGCAGTATTTT CASSDGGGFTDTQYF TRBV2 TRBD2 TRBJ2-3 NA
TGCAGCGGAGGGCGGGGGCCCTACGAGCAGTACTTC CSGGRGPYEQYF TRBV29-1 NA TRBJ2-7 NA
TGCGCCAGCAGCCGGGACAGGGGTATTCGGGACGCTGAAGCTTTCTTT CASSRDRGIRDAEAFF TRBV5-1 TRBD1 TRBJ1-1 NA
TGTGCCTGGAGTGTCTCCTTCAAGGGACTTGTCTATAATTCACCCCTCCACTTT CAWSVSFKGLVYNSPLHF TRBV30 NA TRBJ1-6 NA
TGTGCCACCAGCAGAGATCGCTTGAGCTATGGCTACACCTTC CATSRDRLSYGYTF TRBV15 NA TRBJ1-2 NA
TGTGCCAGTAGTGTCACTAGCGGGGCCTACAATGAGCAGTTCTTC CASSVTSGAYNEQFF TRBV19 TRBD2 TRBJ2-1 NA
TGTGCCAGCAGCGCCCAGGGACAGGCCTTTGCCGAAGCTTTCTTT CASSAQGQAFAEAFF TRBV7-2 TRBD1 TRBJ1-1 NA
TGTGCCAGCAGCATGGGGACTAGCCCTGGGGGGGAGCTGTTTTTT CASSMGTSPGGELFF TRBV5-4 TRBD2 TRBJ2-2 NA
TGCGCCAGCAGGCTATATAGCAATCAGCCCCAGCATTTT CASRLYSNQPQHF TRBV10-2 NA TRBJ1-5 NA
TGCGCCAGCAGCGGAAACAGGTTTCGTCACTATGGCTACACCTTC CASSGNRFRHYGYTF TRBV5-1 NA TRBJ1-2 few
TGTGCCAGCAAGCAGGGGCGGGAGGGCGATACGCAGTATTTT CASKQGREGDTQYF TRBV11-2 TRBD2 TRBJ2-3 few
TGTGCCACCAGCGACCCTAGCGTTCTATCTGGCGGTGAGCAGTTCTTC CATSDPSVLSGGEQFF TRBV24-1 NA TRBJ2-1 NA
TGTGCCAGCAGCTTACAGGGTGGCAAAAACATTCAGTACTTC CASSLQGGKNIQYF TRBV7-9 NA TRBJ2-4 few
TGTGCCAGCAGTTTATTTCTATCGCGCAATCAGCCCCAGCATTTT CASSLFLSRNQPQHF TRBV28 NA TRBJ1-5 NA
TGTGCCAGCAGTTTCTCCGGGACAGGGGGTGACGAGCAGTACTTC CASSFSGTGGDEQYF TRBV28 TRBD1 TRBJ2-7 NA
TGTGCCAGCAGCTCTGAACCCGGGACTCGTGCTGAAGCTTTCTTT CASSSEPGTRAEAFF TRBV7-8 NA TRBJ1-1 NA
TGCGCCAGCAGCGAGTTAGCGGGGGGAGATGAGCAGTTCTTC CASSELAGGDEQFF TRBV5-1 TRBD2 TRBJ2-1 NA
TGTGCCAGCAGCCGAACCGGACAGGGCAGTCTTGAGCAGTTCTTC CASSRTGQGSLEQFF TRBV7-8 TRBD1 TRBJ2-1 NA
TGTGCTAGCAGCCGGGACAGGGAGGCAGATACGCAGTATTTT CASSRDREADTQYF TRBV7-7 TRBD1 TRBJ2-3 NA
TGTGCCTGGAGTGTTCGGGCTGAAGCTTTCTTT CAWSVRAEAFF TRBV30 NA TRBJ1-1 NA
TGCAGCGTTGTTGAGAATAGCAATCAGCCCCAGCATTTT CSVVENSNQPQHF TRBV29-1 NA TRBJ1-5 NA
TGCAGCGCCCGAATTTCAGGGGATGCTGAAGCTTTCTTT CSARISGDAEAFF TRBV29-1 NA TRBJ1-1 NA
TGTGCCAGCAGCCAAGGTATGGAGGGGTACAATGAGCAGTTCTTC CASSQGMEGYNEQFF TRBV3-1/TRBV3-2 NA TRBJ2-1 NA
TGTGCCAGCAGCTTAACGAACAGGGGTCGGGTTGTAGATGAAGCTTTCTTT CASSLTNRGRVVDEAFF TRBV7-9 TRBD1 TRBJ1-1 NA
TGTGCCATCAGTGAGTCGGGGCGGGGGATAGGCCCCTACAATGAGCAGTTCTTC CAISESGRGIGPYNEQFF TRBV10-3 TRBD2 TRBJ2-1 NA
TGTGCCAGCAGTTTCCCCGGGGGGGGCTACACCTTC CASSFPGGGYTF TRBV28 NA TRBJ1-2 NA
TGTGCCAGCAAGAAAGGGGGCAGCCTCAATCAGCCCCAGCATTTT CASKKGGSLNQPQHF TRBV28 TRBD1 TRBJ1-5 NA
TGTGCCAGCAGCCAAGAGGGCGGGGGCTCTAATGAAAAACTGTTTTTT CASSQEGGGSNEKLFF TRBV4-2 NA TRBJ1-4 few
TGTGCCAGCAGCGGTCTAGCGGGGGCCCTTCACAACGAGCAGTACTTC CASSGLAGALHNEQYF TRBV3-1/TRBV3-2 TRBD2 TRBJ2-7 medium-sized
TGTGCCAGCAGCGCCAGCTGGCAGGGGTCCCCCCGGAGCTACAATGAGCAGTTCTTC CASSASWQGSPRSYNEQFF TRBV9 NA TRBJ2-1 NA
TGTGCCAGCAGCGCTAGCGGGGTCACAGATACGCAGTATTTT CASSASGVTDTQYF TRBV5-4 TRBD2 TRBJ2-3 NA
TGCGCCAGCAGCCAAGTAGGGGGCAGGGCCCATGGCTACACCTTC CASSQVGGRAHGYTF TRBV4-1 TRBD1 TRBJ1-2 few
TGTGCCAGTAGTATCCGGACTAGCTCCGCGGAGACCCAGTACTTC CASSIRTSSAETQYF TRBV19 TRBD2 TRBJ2-5 few
TGTGCCAGCAGGGTGGACAGGGGCGGCTATGGCTACACCTTC CASRVDRGGYGYTF TRBV6-5 TRBD1 TRBJ1-2 NA
TGCAGCGTTAGGGACAGCGGCGTTCAGTACTTC CSVRDSGVQYF TRBV29-1 TRBD1 TRBJ2-7 NA
TGTGCCAGCAGCTTATGGGGGCCGGAACAAGAGACCCAGTACTTC CASSLWGPEQETQYF TRBV5-6 NA TRBJ2-5 NA